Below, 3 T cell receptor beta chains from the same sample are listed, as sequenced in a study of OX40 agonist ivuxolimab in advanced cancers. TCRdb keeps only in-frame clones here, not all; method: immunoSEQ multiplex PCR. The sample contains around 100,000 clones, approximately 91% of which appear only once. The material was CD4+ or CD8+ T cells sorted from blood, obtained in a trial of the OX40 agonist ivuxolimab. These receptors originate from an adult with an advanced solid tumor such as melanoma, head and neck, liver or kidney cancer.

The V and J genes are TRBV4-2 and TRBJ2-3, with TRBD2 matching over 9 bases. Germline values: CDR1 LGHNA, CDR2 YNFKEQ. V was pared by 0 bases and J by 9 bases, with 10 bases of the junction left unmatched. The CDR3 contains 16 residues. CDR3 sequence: CASSQESAGGLDTQYF. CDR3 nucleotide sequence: TGTGCCAGCAGCCAAGAGTCAGCGGGGGGATTAGACACGCAGTATTTT.

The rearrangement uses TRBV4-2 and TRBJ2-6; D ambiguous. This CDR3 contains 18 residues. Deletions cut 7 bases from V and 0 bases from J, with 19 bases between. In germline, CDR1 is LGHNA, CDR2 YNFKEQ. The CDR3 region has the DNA TGTGCCAGCACCGGGTCCCGCACCTTTGGCTCTGGGGCCAACGTCCTGACTTTC. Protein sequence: CASTGSRTFGSGANVLTF.

The CDR3 DNA reads TGTGCCAGCAGTCGTGACGGATTTTTTAACTATGGCTACACCTTC. Its translation: CASSRDGFFNYGYTF. The rearrangement uses TRBV6-5 and TRBJ1-2; unclear D gene. The CDR3 extends over 15 amino acids. Germline V CDR1 and CDR2: MNHEY, SVGAGI. V was clipped by 5 bases and J by 1 base, with 14 bases between them.